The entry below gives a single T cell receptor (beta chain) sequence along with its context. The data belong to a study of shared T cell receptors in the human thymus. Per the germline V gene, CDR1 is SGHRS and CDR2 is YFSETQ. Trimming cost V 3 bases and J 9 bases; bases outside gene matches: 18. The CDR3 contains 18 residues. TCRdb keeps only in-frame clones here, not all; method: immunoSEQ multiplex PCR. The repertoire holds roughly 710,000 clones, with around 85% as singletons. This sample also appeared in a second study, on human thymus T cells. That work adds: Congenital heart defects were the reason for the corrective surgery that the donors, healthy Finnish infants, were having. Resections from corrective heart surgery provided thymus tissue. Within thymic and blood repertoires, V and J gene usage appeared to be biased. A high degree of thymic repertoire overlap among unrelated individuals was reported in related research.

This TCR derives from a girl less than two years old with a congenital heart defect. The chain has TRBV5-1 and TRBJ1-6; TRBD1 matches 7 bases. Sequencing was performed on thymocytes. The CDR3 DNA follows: TGCGCCAGCAGCTCACAAAACGGGACCACAGGGGCAATTTCACCCCTCCACTTT. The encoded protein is CASSSQNGTTGAISPLHF. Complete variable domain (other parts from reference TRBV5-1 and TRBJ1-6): KAGVTQTPRYLIKTRGQQVTLSCSPISGHRSVSWYQQTPGQGLQFLFEYFSETQRNKGNFPGRFSGRQFSNSRSEMNVSTLELGDSALYLCASSSQNGTTGAISPLHFGNGTRLTVT.